Listed here is a single T cell receptor beta chain. This record comes from a study of blood T cell repertoires in COVID-19. Study-level information: COVID-19 samples collected from the United States, Italy and Spain covered acute and convalescent phases. Nucleic acid was either cDNA or gDNA, and it came from T cells, B-cell-depleted T cells, or PBMCs.

Per the study methods: The authors estimated nucleated cell counts from reference gene primer amplification. Method: immunoSEQ multiplex PCR; TCRdb's copy keeps in-frame clones and lacks some. From that table come the V and J calls and clone size; the DNA was used to work out D and trimming. Of about 250,000 clones in the sample, about 85% were seen once. The receptor was derived from a man younger than 30 with active or convalescent COVID-19. Material for sequencing was peripheral blood.

The CDR3 sequence is CASSLAPFFGETQYF. DNA of the CDR3: TGTGCCAGCAGCTTGGCTCCTTTCTTCGGAGAGACCCAGTACTTC. This chain joins TRBV5-5 and TRBJ2-5, with D hard to call. The ends were cut back, 0 bases at V and 4 bases at J, with 13 bases in the middle. CDR3 length: 15 amino acids. Germline-derived CDR1 and CDR2 are SGHKS and YYEKEE (reference sequence).